These 5 T cell receptor beta chains were sequenced from one sample in a study of blood T cell repertoires in COVID-19. Clones were read by immunoSEQ multiplex PCR, and TCRdb kept only the in-frame ones, dropping some. Here the sample spans 190,000 or so clones, approximately 94% being singletons. Source material: peripheral blood. Source of these receptors: a man younger than 45 with COVID-19, enrolled during active disease.

The rearrangement links TRBV5-1 to TRBJ2-3; 12 bases agree with TRBD2. V was clipped by 4 bases and J by 6 bases; unmatched bases: 15. Germline V gene data show CDR1 as SGHRS and CDR2 as YFSETQ. There are 18 residues in the CDR3. The CDR3 loop is CASSVEIPSGGAWDTQYF. The DNA of the CDR3 is TGCGCCAGCAGCGTTGAGATCCCTAGCGGGGGGGCCTGGGATACGCAGTATTTT.

The rearrangement links TRBV3-1 (or the pseudogene TRBV3-2) to TRBJ2-7; 8 bases align to TRBD1. From germline, CDR1 is LGHDT and CDR2 YNNKEL (reference sequence). With V trimmed by 3 bases and J by 6 bases, 7 bases remained unmatched. The CDR3 contains 14 residues. In DNA form, the CDR3 reads TGTGCCAGCAGCCAGGGCAGGGGGCACTCCGAGCAGTACTTC. This encodes CASSQGRGHSEQYF.

The chain couples TRBV10-3 to TRBJ2-6, with 7 nucleotides matching TRBD1. V dropped 4 bases and J dropped 0; count of bases not matched to a gene: 6. The CDR3 is 17 amino acids. The V gene's germline CDR1 is ENHRY and CDR2 SYGVKD. This CDR3 is CAISVGGTASGANVLTF. CDR3 in DNA: TGTGCCATCAGTGTAGGGGGCACGGCCTCTGGGGCCAACGTCCTGACTTTC.

This chain connects TRBV5-4 to TRBJ2-2; D perhaps matches TRBD1 (6 bases). The CDR3 is 16 residues long. Trimming removed 4 bases at V and 4 bases at J, with 17 bases between. Per germline, CDR1 SGHNT and CDR2 YYREEE (reference sequence). The CDR3 sequence: CASSPQGSRPTGELFF. The CDR3 region has the DNA TGTGCCAGCAGCCCCCAGGGGTCAAGGCCCACCGGGGAGCTGTTTTTT.

The chain couples TRBV25-1 to TRBJ2-1, with 7 nucleotides matching TRBD1. V was pared by 4 bases and J by 5 bases, with 8 bases of the junction left unmatched. CDR3 size: 15 residues. The germline gives CDR1 MGHDK, CDR2 SYGVNS. The CDR3 sequence is CASSALTGVDNEQFF. CDR3 nucleotide sequence: TGTGCCAGCAGTGCATTAACAGGGGTTGACAATGAGCAGTTCTTC. Together with reference TRBV25-1 and TRBJ2-1, the CDR3 gives the full variable domain: EADIYQTPRYLVIGTGKKITLECSQTMGHDKMYWYQQDPGMELHLIHYSYGVNSTEKGDLSSESTVSRIRTEHFPLTLESARPSHTSQYLCASSALTGVDNEQFFGPGTRLTVL.